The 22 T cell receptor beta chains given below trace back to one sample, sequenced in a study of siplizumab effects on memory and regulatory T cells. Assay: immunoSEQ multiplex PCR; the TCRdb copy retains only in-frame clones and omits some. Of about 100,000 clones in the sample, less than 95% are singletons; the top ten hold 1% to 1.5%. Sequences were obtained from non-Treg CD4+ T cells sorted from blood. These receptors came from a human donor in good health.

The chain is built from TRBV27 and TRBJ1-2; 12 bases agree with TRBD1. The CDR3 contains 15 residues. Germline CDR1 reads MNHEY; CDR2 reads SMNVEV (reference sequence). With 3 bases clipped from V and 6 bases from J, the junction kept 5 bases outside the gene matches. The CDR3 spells CASSFIGTGGHGYTF. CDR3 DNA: TGTGCCAGCAGTTTCATAGGGACAGGGGGCCATGGCTACACCTTC.

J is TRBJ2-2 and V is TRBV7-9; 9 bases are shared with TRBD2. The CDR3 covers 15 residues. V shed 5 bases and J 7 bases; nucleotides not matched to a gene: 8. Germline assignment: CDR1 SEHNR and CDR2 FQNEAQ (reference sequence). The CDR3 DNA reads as TGTGCCAGCAGCCTCGGGACTAGCTTTCACGGGGAGCTGTTTTTT. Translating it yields CASSLGTSFHGELFF.

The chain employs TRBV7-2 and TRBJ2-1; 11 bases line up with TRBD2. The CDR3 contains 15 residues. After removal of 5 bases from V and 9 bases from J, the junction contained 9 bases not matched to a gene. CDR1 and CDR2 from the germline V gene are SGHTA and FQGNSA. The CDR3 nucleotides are TGTGCCAGCAGCCTAACTAGCGGGAGCACCGGTGAGCAGTTCTTC. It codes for CASSLTSGSTGEQFF.

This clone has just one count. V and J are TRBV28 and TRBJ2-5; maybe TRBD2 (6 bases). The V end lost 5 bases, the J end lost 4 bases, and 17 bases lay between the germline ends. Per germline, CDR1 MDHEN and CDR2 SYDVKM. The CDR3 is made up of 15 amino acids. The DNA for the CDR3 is TGTGCCAGCAGTGAAGGGACGGGGGTAGGAGAGACCCAGTACTTC. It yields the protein CASSEGTGVGETQYF.

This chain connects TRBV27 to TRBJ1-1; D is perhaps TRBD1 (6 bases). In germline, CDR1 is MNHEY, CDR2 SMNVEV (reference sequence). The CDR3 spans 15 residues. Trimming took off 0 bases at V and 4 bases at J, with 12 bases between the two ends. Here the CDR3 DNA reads TGTGCCAGCAGTTTATCACCAGGGGCGGGCACTGAAGCTTTCTTT. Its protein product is CASSLSPGAGTEAFF.

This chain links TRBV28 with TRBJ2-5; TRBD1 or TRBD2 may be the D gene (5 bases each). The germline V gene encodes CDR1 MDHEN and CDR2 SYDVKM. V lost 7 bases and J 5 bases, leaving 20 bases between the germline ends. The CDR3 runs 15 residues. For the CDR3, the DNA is TGTGCCAGCACCGCCTTGGGGGTAACGGGGGAGACCCAGTACTTC. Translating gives CASTALGVTGETQYF.

CDR3 nucleotide sequence: TGTGCCAAGCAAGGACAGGGAGTGAATGAGCAGTTCTTC. Protein sequence: CAKQGQGVNEQFF. J is TRBJ2-1 and V is TRBV19, with TRBD1 matching over 8 bases. Looked up from germline, CDR1 is LNHDA and CDR2 is SQIVND (reference sequence). V shed 10 bases, J shed 7 bases, and the junction held 9 bases outside the gene matches. This CDR3 spans 13 amino acids.

CDR3 amino acids: CASMDRGLSNQPQHF. The CDR3 DNA reads TGTGCCAGCATGGACAGGGGGCTTAGCAATCAGCCCCAGCATTTT. V usage is TRBV2 and J usage is TRBJ1-5; the match to TRBD1 covers 11 bases. The germline V gene encodes CDR1 SNHLY and CDR2 FYNNEI. CDR3 length: 15 residues. After removal of 7 bases from V and 0 bases from J, the junction contained 2 bases not matched to a gene.

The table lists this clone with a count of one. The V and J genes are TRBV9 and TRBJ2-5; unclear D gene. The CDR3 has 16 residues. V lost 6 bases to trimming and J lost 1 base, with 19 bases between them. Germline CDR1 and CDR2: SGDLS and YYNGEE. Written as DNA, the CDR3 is TGTGCCAGCACCTTAGGGATGGCGGACCTCCAAGAGACCCAGTACTTC. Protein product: CASTLGMADLQETQYF.

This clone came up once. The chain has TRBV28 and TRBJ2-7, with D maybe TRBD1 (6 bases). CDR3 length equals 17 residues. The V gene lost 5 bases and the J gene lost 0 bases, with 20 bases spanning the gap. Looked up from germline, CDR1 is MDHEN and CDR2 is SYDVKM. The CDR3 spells CASSPTPGHRNSYEQYF. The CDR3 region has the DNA TGTGCCAGCAGTCCAACACCGGGACACAGAAACTCCTACGAGCAGTACTTC.

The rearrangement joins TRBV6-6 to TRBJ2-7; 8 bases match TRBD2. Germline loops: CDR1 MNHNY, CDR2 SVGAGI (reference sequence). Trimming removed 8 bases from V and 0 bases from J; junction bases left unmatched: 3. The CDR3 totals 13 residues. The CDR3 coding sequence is TGTGCCAGCCGTCGGGGGGGCTCCTACGAGCAGTACTTC. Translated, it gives CASRRGGSYEQYF.

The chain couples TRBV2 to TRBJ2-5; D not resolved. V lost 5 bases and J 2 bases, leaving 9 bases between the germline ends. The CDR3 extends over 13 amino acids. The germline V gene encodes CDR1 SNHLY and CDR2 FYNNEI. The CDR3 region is CASSRQRQETQYF. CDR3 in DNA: TGTGCCAGCAGTCGACAAAGACAAGAGACCCAGTACTTC.

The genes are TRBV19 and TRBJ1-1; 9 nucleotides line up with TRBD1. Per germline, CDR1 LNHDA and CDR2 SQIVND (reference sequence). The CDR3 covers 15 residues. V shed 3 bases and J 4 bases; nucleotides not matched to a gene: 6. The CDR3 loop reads CASSILGTGFTEAFF. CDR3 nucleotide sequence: TGTGCCAGTAGTATCCTAGGGACAGGGTTCACTGAAGCTTTCTTT.

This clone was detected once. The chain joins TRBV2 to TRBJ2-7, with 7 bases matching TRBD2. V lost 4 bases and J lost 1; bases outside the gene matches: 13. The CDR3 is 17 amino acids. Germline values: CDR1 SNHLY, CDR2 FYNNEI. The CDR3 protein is CASSVSVGAGESYEQYF. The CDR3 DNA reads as TGTGCCAGCAGTGTATCGGTTGGGGCGGGGGAATCCTACGAGCAGTACTTC.

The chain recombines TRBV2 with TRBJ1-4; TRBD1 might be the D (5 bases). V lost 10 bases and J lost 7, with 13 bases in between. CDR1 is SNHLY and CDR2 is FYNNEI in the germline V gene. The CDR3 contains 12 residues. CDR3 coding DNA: TGTGCCACCAGGGAGGCAAGTGAAAAACTGTTTTTT. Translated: CATREASEKLFF.

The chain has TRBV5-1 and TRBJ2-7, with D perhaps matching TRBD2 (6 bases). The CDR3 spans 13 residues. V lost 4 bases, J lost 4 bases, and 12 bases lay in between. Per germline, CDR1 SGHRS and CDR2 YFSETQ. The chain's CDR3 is CASSIGTVYEQYF. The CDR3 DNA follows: TGCGCCAGCAGCATCGGGACTGTTTACGAGCAGTACTTC.

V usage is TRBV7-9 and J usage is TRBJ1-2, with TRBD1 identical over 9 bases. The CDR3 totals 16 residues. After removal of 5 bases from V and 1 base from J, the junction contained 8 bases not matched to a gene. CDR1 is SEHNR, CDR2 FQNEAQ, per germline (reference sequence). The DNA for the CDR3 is TGTGCCAGCAGCCTCGCCGGGACAGGGAATAACTATGGCTACACCTTC. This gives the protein CASSLAGTGNNYGYTF. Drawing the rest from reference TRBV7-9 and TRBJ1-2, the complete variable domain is DTGVSQNPRHKITKRGQNVTFRCDPISEHNRLYWYRQTLGQGPEFLTYFQNEAQLEKSRLLSDRFSAERPKGSFSTLEIQRTEQGDSAMYLCASSLAGTGNNYGYTFGSGTRLTVV.

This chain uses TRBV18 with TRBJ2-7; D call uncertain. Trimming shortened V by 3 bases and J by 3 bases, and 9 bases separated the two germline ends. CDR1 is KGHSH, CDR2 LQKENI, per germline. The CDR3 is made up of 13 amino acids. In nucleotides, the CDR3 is TGTGCCAGCTCACCCCAGGAGCGCTACGAGCAGTACTTC. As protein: CASSPQERYEQYF.

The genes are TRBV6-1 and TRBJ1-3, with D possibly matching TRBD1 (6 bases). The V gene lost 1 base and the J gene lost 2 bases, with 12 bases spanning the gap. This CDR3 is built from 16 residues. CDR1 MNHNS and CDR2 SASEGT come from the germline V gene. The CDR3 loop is CASSEGVGGTGNTIYF. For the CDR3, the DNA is TGTGCCAGCAGTGAAGGGGTGGGGGGCACTGGAAACACCATATATTTT.

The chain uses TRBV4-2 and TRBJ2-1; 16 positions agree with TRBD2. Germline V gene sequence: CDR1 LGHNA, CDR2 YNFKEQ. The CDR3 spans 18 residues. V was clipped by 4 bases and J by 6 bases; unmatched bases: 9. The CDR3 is CASSRERGTSGRANEQFF. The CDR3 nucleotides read TGTGCCAGCAGCCGAGAGAGAGGGACTAGCGGGAGGGCCAATGAGCAGTTCTTC.

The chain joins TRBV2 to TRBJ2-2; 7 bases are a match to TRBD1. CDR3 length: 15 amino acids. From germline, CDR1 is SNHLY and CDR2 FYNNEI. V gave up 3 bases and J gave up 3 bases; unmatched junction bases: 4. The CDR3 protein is CASSERGPDTGELFF. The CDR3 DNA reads TGTGCCAGCAGTGAGAGGGGGCCCGACACCGGGGAGCTGTTTTTT.

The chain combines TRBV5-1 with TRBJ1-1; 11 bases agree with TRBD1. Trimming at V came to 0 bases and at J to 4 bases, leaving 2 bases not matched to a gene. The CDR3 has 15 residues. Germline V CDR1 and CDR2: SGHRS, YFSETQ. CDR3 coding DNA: TGCGCCAGCAGCTTGGTTGGGACAGGGGGCACTGAAGCTTTCTTT. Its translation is CASSLVGTGGTEAFF.